Listed below are T cell receptor beta chains from one sample, sequenced in a study of T cells in Graves' hyperthyroidism and ophthalmopathy. Using its own MiXCR run on the multiplex PCR reads, TCRdb lists one record per CDR3 protein. The sample lists over 550,000 distinct CDR3 sequences; 16% were seen once. Sequencing was performed on blood. The receptor source for this set is a woman under 30 with Graves' hyperthyroidism. The CDR3 runs from the conserved cysteine through the conserved F or W. A D gene is named only where the DNA matches it firmly. Size tells how often a clone was seen (once, few, many) or the class of an expanded clone, and some rows leave it out.

j_call | d_call | v_call | clone_size | cdr3_aa | cdr3_nt
TRBJ2-7 | TRBD2 | TRBV20-1 | many | CSAREGVSGRYEQYF | TGCAGTGCTAGAGAGGGGGTTAGCGGGAGATACGAGCAGTACTTC
TRBJ2-2 | NA | TRBV18 | once | CASSPRGALDTGELFF | TGTGCCAGCTCACCACGGGGGGCGCTGGACACCGGGGAGCTGTTTTTT
TRBJ2-7 | NA | TRBV6-6 | many | CASSYGLSSYEQYF | TGTGCCAGCAGTTACGGACTGAGCTCCTACGAGCAGTACTTC
TRBJ1-6 | TRBD1 | TRBV7-9 | NA | CASSPAGGNSPLYF | TGTGCCAGCAGCCCCGCAGGGGGGAATTCACCCCTCTACTTT
TRBJ2-3 | NA | TRBV12-3/TRBV12-4 | many | CASRNEVTDTQYF | TGTGCCAGCAGGAACGAGGTCACAGATACGCAGTATTTT
TRBJ2-1 | TRBD2 | TRBV13 | few | CASSFTSGRVLRDEQFF | TGTGCCAGCAGCTTTACTAGCGGGAGAGTTCTTAGGGATGAGCAGTTCTTC
TRBJ1-1 | TRBD1 | TRBV29-1 | many | CSVATGPEAFF | TGCAGCGTTGCGACAGGGCCTGAAGCTTTCTTT
TRBJ1-5 | TRBD1 | TRBV24-1 | NA | CATSDPTGLHQPQHF | TGTGCCACCAGTGATCCGACAGGGCTGCATCAGCCCCAGCATTTT
TRBJ1-2 | NA | TRBV20-1 | many | CSAAGVRRGYTF | TGCAGTGCTGCAGGGGTCCGAAGGGGCTACACCTTC
TRBJ2-3 | TRBD1 | TRBV27 | few | CASRRDRVVTDTQYF | TGTGCCAGCAGACGGGACAGGGTAGTCACAGATACGCAGTATTTT
TRBJ1-5 | NA | TRBV29-1 | NA | CSVARGSNQPQHF | TGCAGCGTTGCCCGGGGGTCGAATCAGCCCCAGCATTTT
TRBJ1-1 | NA | TRBV6-1 | few | CASSERFRHRRMNTEAFF | TGTGCCAGCAGTGAAAGGTTTCGACACCGGCGTATGAACACTGAAGCTTTCTTT
TRBJ2-5 | TRBD1 | TRBV18 | NA | CASSPTGGVQETQYF | TGTGCCAGCTCACCAACAGGGGGCGTGCAAGAGACCCAGTACTTC
TRBJ2-3 | TRBD1 | TRBV6-2/TRBV6-3 | NA | CASSYTGGYTQYF | TGTGCCAGCAGTTACACAGGGGGATATACGCAGTATTTT
TRBJ1-3 | NA | TRBV2 | many | CASNSGNTIYF | TGTGCCAGCAACTCTGGAAACACCATATATTTT
TRBJ1-2 | NA | TRBV29-1 | few | CSARDGGAPTNYGYTF | TGCAGCGCCCGGGACGGTGGGGCCCCCACTAACTATGGCTACACCTTC
TRBJ1-5 | NA | TRBV18 | few | CASSPTEAYNQPQHF | TGTGCCAGCTCCCCCACAGAAGCTTACAATCAGCCCCAGCATTTT
TRBJ2-5 | TRBD2 | TRBV20-1 | NA | CSARLPGGLAGALQETQYF | TGCAGTGCTAGACTCCCAGGTGGCCTAGCGGGGGCCCTCCAAGAGACCCAGTACTTC
TRBJ2-3 | NA | TRBV24-1 | NA | CATSERDLTDTQYF | TGTGCCACCAGTGAAAGGGACCTCACAGATACGCAGTATTTT
TRBJ1-2 | NA | TRBV19 | NA | CASSIFAGEGGYTF | TGTGCCAGTAGTATTTTCGCAGGGGAAGGCGGCTACACCTTC
TRBJ2-3 | TRBD2 | TRBV13 | few | CASSPQRGGDTQYF | TGTGCCAGCAGCCCACAGCGGGGGGGAGATACGCAGTATTTT
TRBJ2-3 | NA | TRBV5-1 | many | CASSGSPRALSTDTQYF | TGCGCCAGCAGCGGCTCCCCGAGGGCACTGAGCACAGATACGCAGTATTTT
TRBJ2-6 | NA | TRBV2 | many | CASRETGNGANVLTF | TGTGCCAGCAGGGAGACAGGCAATGGGGCCAACGTCCTGACTTTC
TRBJ1-1 | TRBD1 | TRBV24-1 | many | CATSDSGGQEGTEAFF | TGTGCCACCAGTGATTCTGGGGGACAGGAGGGTACTGAAGCTTTCTTT
TRBJ1-1 | NA | TRBV19 | few | CASSIVGGTEAFF | TGTGCCAGTAGTATAGTAGGGGGAACTGAAGCTTTCTTT
TRBJ2-7 | TRBD2 | TRBV28 | many | CASSLTSGPIYEQYF | TGTGCCAGCAGCCTGACTAGCGGGCCCATCTACGAGCAGTACTTC
TRBJ2-5 | TRBD1 | TRBV20-1 | few | CSARRTGGQETQYF | TGCAGTGCCAGGCGGACAGGGGGACAAGAGACCCAGTACTTC
TRBJ2-7 | TRBD2 | TRBV20-1 | many | CSAQGLAGQYEQYF | TGCAGTGCGCAGGGACTAGCGGGCCAGTACGAGCAGTACTTC
TRBJ1-3 | NA | TRBV2 | once | CASLWDSGDTIYF | TGTGCCAGCCTTTGGGACTCTGGAGACACCATATATTTT
TRBJ1-2 | TRBD1 | TRBV5-4 | few | CASSSFDRAKTNYGYTF | TGTGCCAGCAGCTCGTTTGACAGGGCTAAAACTAACTATGGCTACACCTTC
TRBJ2-5 | TRBD1 | TRBV28 | many | CASSLDRRKTQYF | TGTGCCAGCAGCCTGGACAGGAGAAAGACCCAGTACTTC
TRBJ2-3 | TRBD1 | TRBV12-3/TRBV12-4 | many | CAAARGLDTQYF | TGTGCCGCCGCGAGGGGGCTGGATACGCAGTATTTT
TRBJ1-1 | NA | TRBV15 | few | CATSRDAGMNTEAFF | TGTGCCACCAGCAGAGACGCAGGGATGAACACTGAAGCTTTCTTT
TRBJ2-5 | NA | TRBV11-3 | many | CASSLEGGQIETQYF | TGTGCCAGCAGCTTAGAAGGAGGGCAGATAGAAACCCAGTACTTC
TRBJ2-1 | NA | TRBV6-1 | many | CASGNEWAEQFF | TGTGCCAGCGGTAACGAGTGGGCTGAGCAGTTCTTC
TRBJ1-1 | NA | TRBV6-1 | NA | CASPRGEFTEAFF | TGTGCCAGCCCCCGGGGGGAGTTCACTGAAGCTTTCTTT
TRBJ2-2 | NA | TRBV6-2/TRBV6-3 | many | CASITRGPGELFF | TGTGCCAGCATTACGCGGGGGCCCGGGGAGCTGTTTTTT
TRBJ2-7 | NA | TRBV29-1 | few | CSAGTPSYEQYF | TGCAGCGCCGGGACACCCTCCTACGAGCAGTACTTC
TRBJ2-7 | NA | TRBV19 | NA | CASSAGTIRARATYEQYF | TGTGCCAGTAGTGCCGGGACAATCCGGGCTAGAGCGACCTACGAGCAGTACTTC
TRBJ2-7 | TRBD1 | TRBV20-1 | NA | CSARATGTGSYEQYF | TGCAGTGCTAGGGCCACCGGGACAGGGAGTTACGAGCAGTACTTC
TRBJ1-3 | NA | TRBV28 | many | CASSLPGYTIYF | TGTGCCAGCAGTTTACCGGGATACACCATATATTTT
TRBJ2-1 | TRBD2 | TRBV24-1 | NA | CATSDLSGGAYNEQFF | TGTGCCACCAGTGACCTTAGCGGGGGGGCCTACAATGAGCAGTTCTTC
TRBJ2-3 | TRBD2 | TRBV5-1 | few | CASSLVPSGRYTDTQYF | TGCGCCAGCAGCTTGGTACCTAGCGGGAGGTACACAGATACGCAGTATTTT
TRBJ1-5 | NA | TRBV27 | NA | CASSPLHRSDQPQHF | TGTGCCAGCAGTCCCCTCCACAGGTCGGATCAGCCCCAGCATTTT
TRBJ1-5 | NA | TRBV2 | many | CASSDPMRSNQPQHF | TGTGCCAGCAGTGACCCCATGAGGAGCAATCAGCCCCAGCATTTT
TRBJ2-4 | TRBD2 | TRBV4-1 | NA | CASSQDSASGSYGKNIQYF | TGCGCCAGCAGCCAAGATTCCGCGAGCGGGAGTTATGGCAAAAACATTCAGTACTTC
TRBJ2-3 | NA | TRBV6-1 | many | CASGGSAADFTQYF | TGTGCCAGCGGCGGATCGGCCGCCGATTTTACGCAGTATTTT
TRBJ1-2 | NA | TRBV20-1 | NA | CSARDLGHYGYTF | TGCAGTGCTAGAGATCTGGGCCACTATGGCTACACCTTC
TRBJ2-7 | TRBD2 | TRBV7-9 | NA | CANSSAGGSYEQYF | TGTGCCAACAGCTCAGCGGGGGGCTCCTACGAGCAGTACTTC
TRBJ2-7 | NA | TRBV29-1 | NA | CSFRDTTYEQYF | TGCAGCTTCCGGGACACCACCTACGAGCAGTACTTC
TRBJ1-2 | NA | TRBV5-1 | few | CASSLGGGEGYTF | TGCGCCAGCAGCTTGGGAGGCGGGGAAGGCTACACCTTC
TRBJ1-5 | NA | TRBV12-3/TRBV12-4 | many | CASSFNRQGQPQHF | TGTGCCAGCAGTTTTAATCGACAAGGTCAGCCCCAGCATTTT